The rows below give T cell receptor beta chains drawn from one sample of a study of T cell responses to AZD1222 COVID-19 vaccine. The assay was immunoSEQ multiplex PCR, and TCRdb's table has in-frame clones only and misses some. The sample lists roughly 100,000 clones, 75% to 95% seen once, with under 60% in the top ten. The starting material was peripheral blood, obtained on day 0 of AZD1222 vaccination. All receptors come from an adult in good health. The CDR3 runs from the conserved cysteine through the conserved F or W. The D gene is left open where the match is weak. Clone size is shown for a subset of rows, as once, few, many or a class of expanded clone.

TRBJ1-4,NA,TRBV19,NA,CASSTYRATNEKLFF,TGTGCCAGTAGTACTTACAGAGCAACTAATGAAAAACTGTTTTTT
TRBJ2-5,NA,TRBV6-5,NA,CASSLGLYQETQYF,TGTGCCAGCAGTTTGGGTCTGTACCAAGAGACCCAGTACTTC
TRBJ2-7,NA,TRBV5-6,NA,CASSLEYSRAYEQYF,TGTGCCAGCAGCTTGGAGTACAGCCGAGCCTACGAGCAGTACTTC
TRBJ2-7,once,TRBV6-1,NA,CASSEYRGPYEQYF,TGTGCCAGCAGTGAATATCGGGGCCCCTACGAGCAGTACTTC
TRBJ2-3,NA,TRBV9,TRBD2,CASSAPASSGPFSSSTDTQYF,TGTGCCAGCAGCGCCCCGGCTTCTAGCGGACCTTTCAGTTCTAGCACAGATACGCAGTATTTT
TRBJ2-7,NA,TRBV27,NA,CASRDYSYEQYF,TGTGCCAGCAGGGACTACTCCTACGAGCAGTACTTC
TRBJ1-4,NA,TRBV11-2,NA,CASTSSGPANEKLFF,TGTGCCAGCACCTCTTCCGGCCCGGCTAATGAAAAACTGTTTTTT
TRBJ2-3,NA,TRBV7-2,NA,CASSPSFVADTQYF,TGTGCCAGCAGCCCTAGCTTCGTGGCAGATACGCAGTATTTT
TRBJ1-1,once,TRBV11-2,NA,CASSLMVNTEAFF,TGTGCCAGCAGCTTAATGGTGAACACTGAAGCTTTCTTT
TRBJ2-7,NA,TRBV19,TRBD1,CASSTSGQGAYEQYF,TGTGCCAGTAGTACATCTGGGCAGGGGGCCTACGAGCAGTACTTC
TRBJ2-1,NA,TRBV7-9,NA,CASSFLVVTLRDNEQFF,TGTGCCAGCAGCTTCTTGGTGGTGACTCTCCGAGACAATGAGCAGTTCTTC
TRBJ2-7,NA,TRBV19,NA,CASSIDRGDEQYF,TGTGCCAGTAGTATAGATCGTGGGGACGAGCAGTACTTC
TRBJ2-1,once,TRBV7-6,NA,CASSLSSTSNEQFF,TGTGCCAGCAGCTTATCTAGCACTAGCAATGAGCAGTTCTTC
TRBJ2-1,NA,TRBV29-1,NA,CSASGLESYNEQFF,TGCAGCGCCTCCGGACTGGAATCCTACAATGAGCAGTTCTTC
TRBJ1-2,NA,TRBV4-2,TRBD1,CASSQGQGDNYGYTF,TGTGCCAGCAGCCAAGGACAGGGAGATAACTATGGCTACACCTTC
TRBJ2-7,once,TRBV9,NA,CASSVGAGDDYYEQYF,TGTGCCAGCAGCGTAGGGGCCGGGGACGACTACTACGAGCAGTACTTC
TRBJ2-1,NA,TRBV12-3/TRBV12-4,NA,CASSGGANNEQFF,TGTGCCAGCAGTGGTGGGGCCAACAATGAGCAGTTCTTC
TRBJ2-5,NA,TRBV29-1,TRBD2,CSVSPGLKETQYF,TGCAGCGTATCTCCGGGACTAAAAGAGACCCAGTACTTC
TRBJ1-2,few,TRBV9,NA,CASSVAAGGVYGYTF,TGTGCCAGCAGCGTAGCTGCGGGGGGTGTCTATGGCTACACCTTC
TRBJ1-5,NA,TRBV18,NA,CASSPGGASNQPQHF,TGTGCCAGCTCACCAGGGGGGGCCAGCAATCAGCCCCAGCATTTT
TRBJ2-1,NA,TRBV15,NA,CATSSLGNEQFF,TGTGCCACCTCGTCGTTAGGCAATGAGCAGTTCTTC
TRBJ1-6,NA,TRBV9,TRBD1,CASSPNGQDVSPLHF,TGTGCCAGCAGCCCCAACGGACAGGATGTTTCACCCCTCCACTTT
TRBJ2-5,NA,TRBV6-1,TRBD2,CASSELAGGQETQYF,TGTGCCAGCAGTGAACTAGCGGGAGGGCAAGAGACCCAGTACTTC
TRBJ2-7,NA,TRBV10-3,NA,CAISESFGQGSYEQYF,TGTGCCATCAGTGAGTCATTCGGGCAGGGGTCATACGAGCAGTACTTC
TRBJ2-5,NA,TRBV24-1,TRBD2,CATSVSGGGQETQYF,TGTGCCACCAGTGTATCCGGGGGGGGACAAGAGACCCAGTACTTC
TRBJ2-7,NA,TRBV28,TRBD2,CASSLAGSGSSYEQYF,TGTGCCAGCAGTTTGGCAGGTAGCGGGAGCTCCTACGAGCAGTACTTC
TRBJ2-7,few,TRBV11-3,TRBD2,CASSAGEAYEQYF,TGTGCCAGCAGCGCGGGGGAGGCCTACGAGCAGTACTTC
TRBJ2-3,NA,TRBV28,NA,CASSSGTDTQYF,TGTGCCAGCAGTTCCGGCACAGATACGCAGTATTTT
TRBJ2-7,NA,TRBV18,NA,CASSPNRSPSYEQYF,TGTGCCAGCTCACCTAACAGGTCACCCTCCTACGAGCAGTACTTC
TRBJ2-1,NA,TRBV30,TRBD2,CAWSVSPYTSGSHGEQFF,TGTGCCTGGAGTGTATCCCCGTATACTAGCGGGAGTCATGGTGAGCAGTTCTTC